This is a list of T cell receptor beta chains from one sample in a study of T cells after yellow fever vaccination. TCRdb called the 5' RACE reads again in MiXCR, with one record for every CDR3 protein. In the table there are about 500,000 distinct CDR3 sequences, about a sixth of which are singletons. The sample here was PBMCs, taken 4 to 5 days after the first yellow fever vaccination. The source of these receptors is a man between 18 and 35 years old who received the YFV17D yellow fever vaccine. Each CDR3 is given with its conserved first and last residue. A D gene is named only where the DNA matches it firmly. Size is omitted from some rows. Given values are once, few, many or a class for expanded clones.

clone size,J gene,V gene,D gene,CDR3 DNA,CDR3 protein
many,TRBJ2-3,TRBV7-2,-,TGTGCCAGCAGCTTAGCTGGGGGCGACACAGATACGCAGTATTTT,CASSLAGGDTDTQYF
few,TRBJ2-2,TRBV5-4,-,TGTGCCAGCAGCTTGGCCAGGGCCACCGGGGAGCTGTTTTTT,CASSLARATGELFF
many,TRBJ1-2,TRBV10-3,-,TGTGCCATCAGTGAGTCGAAGGTCGGCCCGGGGGGAAAAAATGGCTACACCTTC,CAISESKVGPGGKNGYTF
-,TRBJ1-4,TRBV30,-,TGTGCCTGGAGTGCGACCGGTGAAAAACTGTTTTTT,CAWSATGEKLFF
-,TRBJ2-1,TRBV12-3/TRBV12-4,-,TGTGCCAGCAGTTTTGACGTCTATGAGCAGTTCTTC,CASSFDVYEQFF
few,TRBJ1-1,TRBV20-1,-,TGCAGTGCTAGAGAAGGAGGAACGAACACTGAAGCTTTCTTT,CSAREGGTNTEAFF
many,TRBJ2-1,TRBV7-9,-,TGTGCCAGCAGCTTAGAGGAGAGCTCCTACAATGAGCAGTTCTTC,CASSLEESSYNEQFF
many,TRBJ2-3,TRBV20-1,TRBD2,TGCAGTGCTAGAGATCCGGGTAGCGGGGGGGCCGCGGATACGCAGTATTTT,CSARDPGSGGAADTQYF
-,TRBJ2-7,TRBV4-1,-,TGCGCCAGCAGCCTCACCAAAGGGGACTACGAGCAGTACTTC,CASSLTKGDYEQYF
-,TRBJ2-3,TRBV6-2/TRBV6-3,TRBD2,TGTGCCACCAAATCTAGCGGAAGCACAGATACGCAGTATTTT,CATKSSGSTDTQYF
few,TRBJ1-1,TRBV20-1,-,TGCAGTGCTAGAGACCCGAAAGCGTTAACTGAAGCTTTCTTT,CSARDPKALTEAFF
-,TRBJ2-1,TRBV6-5,-,TGTGCCAGCAGTTACCTCCGCAGGGATCATGAGCAGTTCTTC,CASSYLRRDHEQFF
few,TRBJ2-5,TRBV12-3/TRBV12-4,-,TGTGCCAGCACTCTGGATGGGGAATGGGGGACCCAGTACTTC,CASTLDGEWGTQYF
many,TRBJ2-2,TRBV5-5,-,TGTGCCAGCAGCTTGGGAGAGCTGATCACCGGGGAGCTGTTTTTT,CASSLGELITGELFF
-,TRBJ2-3,TRBV7-8,TRBD2,TGTGCCAGCAGCTACCCCCTACTAGCGGGGGCCACAGATACGCAGTATTTT,CASSYPLLAGATDTQYF
few,TRBJ1-5,TRBV7-2,-,TGTGCCAGCAGCTCGAGCCTCTATCAGCCCCAGCATTTT,CASSSSLYQPQHF
many,TRBJ2-1,TRBV19,TRBD2,TGTGCCAGCAGCATAGCGGGAAGCTCCTACAATGAGCAGTTCTTC,CASSIAGSSYNEQFF